Presented here are 31 T cell receptor beta chains from one specimen sequenced in a study of CD8 T cells in ankylosing spondylitis. Study results and caveats: Ankylosing spondylitis blood appeared to carry a characteristic TCR beta motif of roughly eight highly homologous variants.

TCRdb reprocessed the 5' RACE reads via MiXCR and lists one record per CDR3 protein. Of about 840,000 distinct CDR3 sequences in the sample, approximately 12% were seen once. No cognate antigen is known for these TCRs. The sample consisted of blood, either unsorted or a sorted T cell fraction (not recorded which). Source of these receptors: a male donor with ankylosing spondylitis.

This clonotype was observed many times. The rearrangement links TRBV4-3 to TRBJ1-1; no definite D call. Deletions cut 4 bases from V and 4 bases from J, with 10 bases between. Per germline, CDR1 LGHNA and CDR2 YSLEER. The CDR3 runs to 13 residues. CDR3 nucleotide sequence: TGCGCCAGCAGCCTTTACATTGGCACTGAAGCTTTCTTT. It yields the protein CASSLYIGTEAFF.

The CDR3 protein is CASSYLGQGANTGELFF. The CDR3 DNA reads as TGTGCCAGCAGTTACCTCGGACAGGGGGCGAACACCGGGGAGCTGTTTTTT. This rearrangement joins TRBV6-5 to TRBJ2-2, with 10 bases lining up with TRBD1. V dropped 2 bases and J dropped 0; count of bases not matched to a gene: 3. CDR3 length: 17 amino acids. Germline-derived CDR1 and CDR2 are MNHEY and SVGAGI.

The gene calls are TRBV7-9 and TRBJ1-1, with TRBD1 as a possible D gene (5 bases). V lost 5 bases to trimming and J lost 4 bases, with 17 bases between them. The CDR3 runs 15 residues. Germline V gene sequence: CDR1 SEHNR, CDR2 FQNEAQ (reference sequence). The CDR3 DNA reads TGTGCCAGCAGCGCGCGTGGGGGGGTCGGCACTGAAGCTTTCTTT. Translating it yields CASSARGGVGTEAFF.

There are a few counts of this clonotype. V gene TRBV20-1 combines with J gene TRBJ1-1; D unresolved. Trimming took 4 bases from V and 2 from J, leaving 11 bases between them. Germline V CDR1 and CDR2: DFQATT, SNEGSKA (reference sequence). The CDR3 consists of 13 residues. CDR3 region: CSAKDGSNTEAFF. CDR3 DNA sequence: TGCAGTGCTAAGGACGGATCCAACACTGAAGCTTTCTTT.

In its sample, this clonotype was seen many times. This sequence joins TRBV12-3 or TRBV12-4 and TRBJ2-3, with 11 bases that match TRBD1. The CDR3 is made up of 15 amino acids. With 4 bases clipped from V and 6 bases from J, the junction kept 6 bases outside the gene matches. CDR3 loop: CASSSWTGGMDTQYF. The CDR3 DNA sequence: TGTGCCAGCAGTTCCTGGACAGGGGGCATGGATACGCAGTATTTT.

This clonotype was seen only a few times. V is TRBV12-3 or TRBV12-4 and J is TRBJ2-2; TRBD1 is a possible D gene (5 bases). Deletions cut 3 bases from V and 6 bases from J, with 14 bases between. This CDR3 spans 15 amino acids. The CDR3 reads CASSFLGVLAGELFF. The CDR3 coding sequence is TGTGCCAGCAGTTTTCTAGGGGTACTCGCCGGGGAGCTGTTTTTT.

V and J are TRBV29-1 and TRBJ2-3, with D perhaps matching TRBD2 (6 bases). CDR1 and CDR2 (germline): SQVTM, ANQGSEA. This CDR3 spans 14 amino acids. Trimming took off 8 bases at V and 0 bases at J, with 15 bases between the two ends. CDR3: CSCGGITSTDTQYF. The CDR3 DNA is TGCAGCTGTGGGGGGATCACTAGCACAGATACGCAGTATTTT.

This clonotype appeared many times. The chain combines TRBV29-1 with TRBJ2-5; tentatively, D is TRBD1 (6 bases). The CDR3 spans 13 residues. Deletions cut 6 bases from V and 5 bases from J, with 16 bases between. Germline loops: CDR1 SQVTM, CDR2 ANQGSEA. The CDR3 loop reads CSVTTRGMETQYF. CDR3 nucleotide sequence: TGCAGCGTCACGACCAGGGGAATGGAGACCCAGTACTTC.

This clonotype was counted only a few times. The V call is TRBV29-1, the J call TRBJ1-1, with D possibly matching TRBD1 (5 bases). The V end was cut by 7 bases, the J end by 0 bases, with 15 bases between. This CDR3 spans 14 amino acids. CDR1 and CDR2 (germline): SQVTM, ANQGSEA. CDR3 sequence reads: CSANGGALNTEAFF. Written as DNA, the CDR3 is TGCAGCGCTAACGGAGGGGCCTTGAACACTGAAGCTTTCTTT.

This clonotype was detected only a few times. The V call is TRBV7-2, the J call TRBJ2-7; D might be TRBD1 (5 bases). V lost 5 bases and J lost 12, with 20 bases in between. This CDR3 region has 13 residues. Germline V gene data show CDR1 as SGHTA and CDR2 as FQGNSA. For the CDR3, the DNA is TGTGCCAGCAGCACAGGCCAAAATTCCCGGATGTACTTC. Protein product: CASSTGQNSRMYF.

This clonotype was detected a few times. The chain carries TRBV20-1 and TRBJ2-3; 7 nucleotides align to TRBD2. V shed 5 bases and J 1 base; nucleotides not matched to a gene: 9. From germline, CDR1 is DFQATT and CDR2 SNEGSKA (reference sequence). The CDR3 sequence is 15 residues long. CDR3 region: CSARTPGLRTDTQYF. DNA for the CDR3: TGCAGTGCTCGCACCCCGGGACTACGCACAGATACGCAGTATTTT.

The rearrangement joins TRBV24-1 to TRBJ2-3; D is unresolved. The germline V and J ends were trimmed by 11 bases and 6 bases, with 17 bases remaining between them. Germline V CDR1 and CDR2: KGHDR, SFDVKD. The CDR3 runs to 13 residues. The CDR3 here is CAIARQAQDTQYF. The CDR3 DNA reads TGTGCCATCGCAAGACAAGCCCAGGATACGCAGTATTTT.

The J gene is TRBJ1-2, the V gene TRBV3-1; D unclear. Germline loops: CDR1 LGHDT, CDR2 YNNKEL (reference sequence). Trimming took off 0 bases at V and 8 bases at J, with 13 bases between the two ends. The CDR3 length is 14 residues. For the CDR3, the DNA is TGTGCCAGCAGCCAAGATGCGGGTTTTGGGGGCTACACCTTC. This gives the protein CASSQDAGFGGYTF.

The rearrangement uses TRBV20-1 and TRBJ2-2; D is uncertain. Deletions cut 1 base from V and 5 bases from J, with 14 bases between. The length of the CDR3 is 15 residues. CDR1 is DFQATT and CDR2 is SNEGSKA in the germline V gene (reference sequence). CDR3 loop: CSARVVTDLTGELFF. CDR3 coding DNA: TGCAGTGCTAGAGTGGTAACAGACCTTACCGGGGAGCTGTTTTTT.

This chain links TRBV20-1 with TRBJ2-1, with D perhaps TRBD1 (6 bases). The CDR3 is 13 residues long. V was clipped by 6 bases and J by 9 bases, with 18 bases between them. Germline CDR1 reads DFQATT; CDR2 reads SNEGSKA (reference sequence). The CDR3 here is CSACWDTSPEQFF. CDR3 coding DNA: TGCAGTGCCTGCTGGGACACAAGTCCTGAGCAGTTCTTC.

This chain connects TRBV4-3 to TRBJ2-7; D possibly corresponds to TRBD1 (5 bases). CDR3 length: 14 residues. Germline values: CDR1 LGHNA, CDR2 YSLEER. Trimming cost V 1 base and J 2 bases, with 9 bases left between them. Written as DNA, the CDR3 is TGCGCCAGCAGCCAAGTGGCAGGGCCCTACGAGCAGTACTTC. This gives the protein CASSQVAGPYEQYF.

This clonotype was observed a few times. This chain links TRBV20-1 with TRBJ2-1; TRBD2 agrees at 11 bases. The CDR3 extends over 15 amino acids. Germline assignment: CDR1 DFQATT and CDR2 SNEGSKA (reference sequence). The junction had 9 bases not matched to a gene; V was cut back by 5 bases and J by 6 bases. The CDR3 protein is CSALKSLAGGNEQFF. The CDR3, as DNA: TGCAGTGCTCTCAAGTCGCTAGCGGGAGGCAATGAGCAGTTCTTC.

This CDR3 reads CASSRRTATTDTQYF. DNA for the CDR3: TGCGCCAGCAGCCGGAGGACGGCAACCACAGATACGCAGTATTTT. This sequence joins TRBV4-3 and TRBJ2-3, with D maybe TRBD2 (5 bases). The CDR3 has 15 amino acids. The V gene's germline CDR1 is LGHNA and CDR2 YSLEER. V lost 4 bases and J 2 bases, leaving 13 bases between the germline ends.

The chain combines TRBV29-1 with TRBJ2-7; 7 bases line up with TRBD1. J was trimmed by 0 bases and V by 6 bases; bases with no gene match: 5. CDR3 length equals 13 residues. Germline-derived CDR1 and CDR2 are SQVTM and ANQGSEA. In DNA, the CDR3 is TGCAGCGTCCGGGACAGCCTCTCCTACGAGCAGTACTTC. Amino acid sequence: CSVRDSLSYEQYF.

This clonotype was seen more than once but under ten times. The V call is TRBV27, the J call TRBJ2-7, with TRBD1 as a possible D gene (5 bases). CDR3 length equals 16 residues. Trimming left V 5 bases short and J 1 base short, with 18 bases between. The germline V gene encodes CDR1 MNHEY and CDR2 SMNVEV (reference sequence). DNA for the CDR3: TGTGCCAGCAGTCCTAACCCCACAGGACGGTCCTACGAGCAGTACTTC. It specifies CASSPNPTGRSYEQYF.

The chain is built from TRBV25-1 and TRBJ1-2; D unclear. The CDR3 totals 10 residues. Germline values: CDR1 MGHDK, CDR2 SYGVNS. CDR3 nucleotides: TGTGACCGGGGAGACTATGGCTACACCTTC. This translates into CDRGDYGYTF.

This clonotype occurred a few times. The rearrangement uses TRBV6-1 and TRBJ2-2, with a weak D call TRBD2 (6 bases). V was trimmed by 7 bases and J by 1 base, leaving 16 bases between them. Looked up from germline, CDR1 is MNHNS and CDR2 is SASEGT. There are 16 residues in the CDR3. In DNA, the CDR3 is TGTGCCAGCACCGACTTGGGGGGAAGGAACACCGGGGAGCTGTTTTTT. Translating gives CASTDLGGRNTGELFF.

In this sample, this clonotype turned up a few times. The chain uses TRBV4-3 and TRBJ2-1, with no clear D. Deletions cut 0 bases from V and 3 bases from J, with 12 bases between. CDR1 LGHNA and CDR2 YSLEER come from the germline V gene. This CDR3 has 16 amino acids. In DNA, the CDR3 is TGCGCCAGCAGCCAAGATACACGGCTGATCTACAATGAGCAGTTCTTC. Translated: CASSQDTRLIYNEQFF.

The V call is TRBV20-1, the J call TRBJ1-6; the D is unclear. The CDR3 is made up of 12 amino acids. Looked up from germline, CDR1 is DFQATT and CDR2 is SNEGSKA (reference sequence). Trimming pared 0 bases from V and 4 bases from J, leaving 1 base between. CDR3 region: CSARDYNSPLHF. DNA of the CDR3: TGCAGTGCTAGAGATTATAATTCACCCCTCCACTTT.

This clonotype has only a few counts. This sequence joins TRBV20-1 and TRBJ1-5; D might be TRBD1 (5 bases). Trimming shortened V by 0 bases and J by 2 bases, and 11 bases separated the two germline ends. CDR3 length equals 15 residues. Germline-derived CDR1 and CDR2 are DFQATT and SNEGSKA (reference sequence). The CDR3 sequence: CSAREEGRGNQPQHF. The CDR3 region has the DNA TGCAGTGCTAGAGAGGAGGGGCGCGGCAATCAGCCCCAGCATTTT.

The chain carries TRBV29-1 and TRBJ2-1; maybe TRBD2 (5 bases). The V gene's germline CDR1 is SQVTM and CDR2 ANQGSEA. The CDR3 contains 15 residues. V shed 2 bases and J shed 5 bases, with 16 bases lying between them. In nucleotides, the CDR3 is TGCAGCGTTGAAAAGTCGCCGGGAAACGACAATGAGCAGTTCTTC. It is translated as CSVEKSPGNDNEQFF.

This rearrangement joins TRBV28 to TRBJ2-2, with D perhaps TRBD1 or TRBD2 (5 bases each). This CDR3 is 17 amino acids long. Germline V gene lookup returns CDR1 MDHEN and CDR2 SYDVKM. The V and J ends lost 4 bases and 0 bases respectively, with 15 bases between them. The CDR3: CASSSSPGRANTGELFF. CDR3 nucleotide sequence: TGTGCCAGCAGTTCCTCCCCGGGACGCGCGAACACCGGGGAGCTGTTTTTT.

Here the CDR3 reads CASSLRGQGEAFF. DNA of the CDR3: TGTGCCAGCAGCTTACGGGGACAGGGAGAGGCTTTCTTT. The rearrangement joins TRBV7-2 to TRBJ1-1; 9 bases line up with TRBD1. Per germline, CDR1 SGHTA and CDR2 FQGNSA. The CDR3 sequence is 13 residues long. The V and J ends lost 2 bases and 11 bases, in that order; junction bases with no gene match: 6.

The rearrangement uses TRBV21-1 and TRBJ1-2. TRBV21-1 corresponds to a pseudogene. The CDR3 totals 14 residues. The CDR3 DNA sequence: TGTGCCAGCAGAAGGAGTTTCCTGGACCATGGCTACACCTTC. This sequence encodes CASRRSFLDHGYTF.

The chain carries TRBV20-1 and TRBJ1-2; 8 nucleotides align to TRBD1. Germline CDR1 and CDR2: DFQATT and SNEGSKA (reference sequence). CDR3 length: 14 residues. V was clipped by 6 bases and J by 3 bases; unmatched bases: 9. In DNA, the CDR3 is TGCAGTGCAAGTACAGGGGGGAGTTACTATGGCTACACCTTC. Translating gives CSASTGGSYYGYTF.

This clonotype has just a few counts. The rearrangement links TRBV29-1 to TRBJ2-3; weak D call: TRBD2 (7 bases). V was shortened by 4 bases and J by 3 bases, with 17 bases between the two germline ends. The CDR3 totals 15 residues. The germline V gene encodes CDR1 SQVTM and CDR2 ANQGSEA. DNA of the CDR3: TGCAGCGTTGTGTGGGGGGGCCTATCTACAGATACGCAGTATTTT. Amino acid sequence: CSVVWGGLSTDTQYF.